A selection of T cell receptor beta chains follows, all from one sample in a study of regulatory dendritic cells for organ transplantation. These receptors have no known antigen. The repertoire was sequenced with immunoSEQ multiplex PCR; TCRdb's copy has only in-frame clones and lacks some. The sample shows roughly 12,000 clones, roughly 79% of them seen only once. The source material was naive CD8+ T cells from blood cultured with regulatory dendritic cells. The receptors derive from a human donor in good health. Each CDR3 is given without its conserved first and last residue.

v_gene: TRBV6-5
CDR3aa: ASRPKGQVYGYT

v_gene: TRBV6-5
CDR3aa: ASSVITNEKLF

v_gene: TRBV7-9
CDR3aa: ASSSGTDNTEAF

v_gene: TRBV13
CDR3aa: ASSRGENMANYGYT

v_gene: TRBV19
CDR3aa: ASSPGGTYEQY

v_gene: TRBV4-1
CDR3aa: ASSQDWPPNSPLH

v_gene: TRBV5-6
CDR3aa: ASSWWRGGRTEAF

v_gene: TRBV5-6
CDR3aa: ASSLFELGMEKLF

v_gene: TRBV14
CDR3aa: ASSLEDTAYNEQF

v_gene: TRBV28
CDR3aa: ASSPGLGTQY

v_gene: TRBV6-5
CDR3aa: ASSYSPGEDNEQF

v_gene: TRBV9
CDR3aa: ASSVGEVSDEQY

v_gene: TRBV7-9
CDR3aa: ASSLKDSPNYGYT

v_gene: TRBV7-3
CDR3aa: ASSLAGGPSYNEQF

v_gene: TRBV7-8
CDR3aa: ASSLLSRGNTQY

v_gene: TRBV5-6
CDR3aa: ASSKAGGRTYEQY